This TCR beta chain originates from a study of graft-versus-host responses after intestinal transplantation. Study in general: In this cohort, recipients had multivisceral, liver-intestinal, or isolated intestinal transplants. Broader study findings: Analysis identified GvH clones in recipient marrow, with some appearing first in ileum or blood.

Between the trimmed V and J ends, which lost 0 bases and 6 bases, there was a span of 9 bases. The CDR3 sequence is 15 residues long. The germline gives CDR1 SGHTA, CDR2 FQGTGA. A note on this clone: Its antigen is still unknown.

This table comes from immunoSEQ multiplex PCR, and its TCRdb copy is limited to in-frame clones, with some not included. The sample includes 85,000 to 90,000 clones, 91% of them seen just once. Here the sequenced sample was unstimulated CD4+ T cells sorted from spleen or lymph node cells, taken before transplant. This TCR was recovered from a human donor who was the organ donor for an intestinal transplant. The V and J genes are TRBV7-3 and TRBJ1-6; D uncertain. The CDR3 here is CASSLTSVGNSPLHF. The CDR3 region has the DNA TGTGCCAGCAGCTTAACGTCGGTCGGTAATTCACCCCTCCACTTT.